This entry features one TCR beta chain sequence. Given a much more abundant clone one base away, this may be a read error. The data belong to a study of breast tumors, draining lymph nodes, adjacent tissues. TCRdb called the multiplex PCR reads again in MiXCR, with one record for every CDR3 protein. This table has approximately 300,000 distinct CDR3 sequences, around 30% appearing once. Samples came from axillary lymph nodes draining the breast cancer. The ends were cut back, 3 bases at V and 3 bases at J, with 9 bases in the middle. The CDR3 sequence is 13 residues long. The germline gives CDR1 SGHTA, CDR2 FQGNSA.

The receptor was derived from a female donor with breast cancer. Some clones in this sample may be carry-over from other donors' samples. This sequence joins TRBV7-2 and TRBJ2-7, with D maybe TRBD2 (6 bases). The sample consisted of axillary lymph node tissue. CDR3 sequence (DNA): TGTGCCAGCAGCTTGGGGGGATGCTACGAGCAGTACTTC. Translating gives CASSLGGCYEQYF.